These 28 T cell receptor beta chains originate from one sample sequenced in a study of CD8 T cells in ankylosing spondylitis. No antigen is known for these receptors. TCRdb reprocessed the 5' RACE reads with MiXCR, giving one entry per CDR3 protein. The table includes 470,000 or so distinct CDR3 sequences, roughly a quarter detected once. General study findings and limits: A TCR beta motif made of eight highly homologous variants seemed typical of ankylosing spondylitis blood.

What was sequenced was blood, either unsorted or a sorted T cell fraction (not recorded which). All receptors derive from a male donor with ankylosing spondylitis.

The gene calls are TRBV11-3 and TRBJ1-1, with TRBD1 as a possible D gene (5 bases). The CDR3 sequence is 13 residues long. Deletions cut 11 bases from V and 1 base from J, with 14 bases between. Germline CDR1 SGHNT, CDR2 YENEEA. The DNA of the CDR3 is TGTGCCTGTGGGGGGGTTGGGAACACTGAAGCTTTCTTT. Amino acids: CACGGVGNTEAFF.

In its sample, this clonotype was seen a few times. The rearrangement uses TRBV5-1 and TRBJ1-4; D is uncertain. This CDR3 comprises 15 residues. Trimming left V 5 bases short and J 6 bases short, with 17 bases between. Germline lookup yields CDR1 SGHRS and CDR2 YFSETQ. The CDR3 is CASRAQSGWDEKLFF. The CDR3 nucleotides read TGCGCCAGCAGGGCGCAATCCGGCTGGGATGAAAAACTGTTTTTT.

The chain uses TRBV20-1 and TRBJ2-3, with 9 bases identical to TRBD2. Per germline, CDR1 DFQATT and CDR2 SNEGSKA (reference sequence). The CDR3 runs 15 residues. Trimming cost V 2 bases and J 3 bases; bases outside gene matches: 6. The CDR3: CSARSASGETDTQYF. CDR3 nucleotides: TGCAGTGCTAGATCCGCTAGCGGGGAGACAGATACGCAGTATTTT.

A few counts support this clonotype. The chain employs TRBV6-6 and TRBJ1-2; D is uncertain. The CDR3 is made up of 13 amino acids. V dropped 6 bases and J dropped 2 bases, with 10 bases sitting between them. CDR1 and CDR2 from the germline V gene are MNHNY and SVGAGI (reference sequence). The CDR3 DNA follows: TGTGCCAGCAGCCTACGGGGAAACTATGGCTACACCTTC. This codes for CASSLRGNYGYTF.

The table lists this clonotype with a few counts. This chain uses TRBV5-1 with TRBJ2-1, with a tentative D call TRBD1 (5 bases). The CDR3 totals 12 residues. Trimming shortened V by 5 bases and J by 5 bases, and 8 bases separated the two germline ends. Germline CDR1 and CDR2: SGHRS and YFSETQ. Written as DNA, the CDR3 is TGCGCCAGCAGAAAGGACAACAATGAGCAGTTCTTC. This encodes CASRKDNNEQFF.

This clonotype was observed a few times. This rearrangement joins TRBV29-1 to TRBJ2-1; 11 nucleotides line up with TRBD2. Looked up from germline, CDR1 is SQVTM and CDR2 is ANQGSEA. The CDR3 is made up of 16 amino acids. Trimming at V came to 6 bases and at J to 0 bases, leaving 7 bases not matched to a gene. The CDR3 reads CSVVGLAGFSYNEQFF. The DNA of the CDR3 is TGCAGCGTCGTCGGACTAGCGGGTTTCTCCTACAATGAGCAGTTCTTC.

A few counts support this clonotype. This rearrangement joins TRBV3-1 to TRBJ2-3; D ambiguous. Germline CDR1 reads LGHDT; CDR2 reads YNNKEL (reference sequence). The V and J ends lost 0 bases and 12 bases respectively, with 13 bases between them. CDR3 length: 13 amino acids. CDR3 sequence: CASSQDWLSHQYF. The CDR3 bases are TGTGCCAGCAGCCAAGATTGGCTCTCTCATCAGTATTTT.

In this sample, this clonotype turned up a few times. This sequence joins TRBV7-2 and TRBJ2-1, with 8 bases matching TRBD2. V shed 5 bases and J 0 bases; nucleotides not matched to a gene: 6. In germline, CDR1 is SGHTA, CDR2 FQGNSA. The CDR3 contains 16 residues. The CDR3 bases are TGTGCCAGCAGCCCCATAGGGACTAGCTCCTACAATGAGCAGTTCTTC. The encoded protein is CASSPIGTSSYNEQFF.

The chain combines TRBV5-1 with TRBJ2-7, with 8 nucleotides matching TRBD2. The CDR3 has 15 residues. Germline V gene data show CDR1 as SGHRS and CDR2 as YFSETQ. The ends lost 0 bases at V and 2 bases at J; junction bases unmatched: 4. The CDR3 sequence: CASSLGLAPTYEQYF. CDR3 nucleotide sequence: TGCGCCAGCAGCTTGGGACTAGCGCCAACCTACGAGCAGTACTTC. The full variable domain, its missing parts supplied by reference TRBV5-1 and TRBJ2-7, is KAGVTQTPRYLIKTRGQQVTLSCSPISGHRSVSWYQQTPGQGLQFLFEYFSETQRNKGNFPGRFSGRQFSNSRSEMNVSTLELGDSALYLCASSLGLAPTYEQYFGPGTRLTVT.

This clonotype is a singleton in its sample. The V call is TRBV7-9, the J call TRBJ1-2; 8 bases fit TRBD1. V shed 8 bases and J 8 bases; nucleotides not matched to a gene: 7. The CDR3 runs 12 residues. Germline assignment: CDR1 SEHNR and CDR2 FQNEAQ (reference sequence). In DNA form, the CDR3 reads TGTGCCAGCTTCTGGGACAGGACGGGCTACACCTTC. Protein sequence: CASFWDRTGYTF.

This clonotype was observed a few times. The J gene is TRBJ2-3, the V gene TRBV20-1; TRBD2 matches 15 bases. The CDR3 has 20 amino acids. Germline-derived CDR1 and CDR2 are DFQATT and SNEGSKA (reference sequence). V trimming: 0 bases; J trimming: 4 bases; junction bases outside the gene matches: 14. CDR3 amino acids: CSARDMRGRTSGRASDTQYF. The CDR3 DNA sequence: TGCAGTGCTAGAGATATGAGGGGGCGGACTAGCGGGAGGGCCTCAGATACGCAGTATTTT.

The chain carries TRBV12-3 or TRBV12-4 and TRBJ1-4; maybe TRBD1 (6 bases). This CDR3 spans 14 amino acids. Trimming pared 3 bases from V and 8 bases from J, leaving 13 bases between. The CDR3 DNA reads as TGTGCCAGCAGTTTTTCCAGGGGTGTGGAAAAACTGTTTTTT. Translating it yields CASSFSRGVEKLFF.

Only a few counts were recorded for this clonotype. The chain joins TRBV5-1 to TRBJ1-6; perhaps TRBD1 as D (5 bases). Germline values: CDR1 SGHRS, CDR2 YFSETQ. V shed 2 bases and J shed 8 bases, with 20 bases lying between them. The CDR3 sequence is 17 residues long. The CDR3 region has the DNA TGCGCCAGCAGCTTACATTGGGAGACAGCGGCCGATTCACCCCTCCACTTT. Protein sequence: CASSLHWETAADSPLHF. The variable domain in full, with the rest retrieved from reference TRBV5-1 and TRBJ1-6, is KAGVTQTPRYLIKTRGQQVTLSCSPISGHRSVSWYQQTPGQGLQFLFEYFSETQRNKGNFPGRFSGRQFSNSRSEMNVSTLELGDSALYLCASSLHWETAADSPLHFGNGTRLTVT.

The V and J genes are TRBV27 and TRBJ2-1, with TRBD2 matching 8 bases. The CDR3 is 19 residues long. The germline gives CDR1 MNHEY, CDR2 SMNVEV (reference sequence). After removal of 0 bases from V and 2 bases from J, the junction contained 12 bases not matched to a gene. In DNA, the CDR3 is TGTGCCAGCAGTTTATCGTCGGCGGGGGGCGAGTTCACCTACAATGAGCAGTTCTTC. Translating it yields CASSLSSAGGEFTYNEQFF.

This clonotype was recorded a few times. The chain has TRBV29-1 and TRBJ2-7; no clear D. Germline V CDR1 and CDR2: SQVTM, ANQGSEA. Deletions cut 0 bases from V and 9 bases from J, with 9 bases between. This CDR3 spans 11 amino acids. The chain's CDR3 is CSVEESVGQYF. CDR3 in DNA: TGCAGCGTTGAAGAGTCCGTTGGGCAGTACTTC.

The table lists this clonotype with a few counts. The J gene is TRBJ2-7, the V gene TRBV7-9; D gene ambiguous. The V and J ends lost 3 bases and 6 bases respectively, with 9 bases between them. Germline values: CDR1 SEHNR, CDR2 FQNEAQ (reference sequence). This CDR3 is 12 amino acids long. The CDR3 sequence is CASSFSITEQYF. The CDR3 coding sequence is TGTGCCAGCAGCTTCTCGATAACCGAGCAGTACTTC.

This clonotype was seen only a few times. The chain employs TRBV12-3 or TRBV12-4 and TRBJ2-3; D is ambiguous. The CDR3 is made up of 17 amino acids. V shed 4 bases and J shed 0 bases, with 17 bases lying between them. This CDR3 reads CASSSYLLTKSTDTQYF. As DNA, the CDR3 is TGTGCCAGCAGTTCCTACTTGCTAACCAAGAGCACAGATACGCAGTATTTT.

The CDR3 here is CASSFGQGGRQPQHF. DNA of the CDR3: TGTGCCAGCAGTTTCGGACAGGGCGGGAGGCAGCCCCAGCATTTT. This chain links TRBV12-3 or TRBV12-4 with TRBJ1-5, with 8 positions matching TRBD1. This CDR3 has 15 amino acids. Unmatched junction bases numbered 8, after V lost 3 bases and J lost 7 bases.

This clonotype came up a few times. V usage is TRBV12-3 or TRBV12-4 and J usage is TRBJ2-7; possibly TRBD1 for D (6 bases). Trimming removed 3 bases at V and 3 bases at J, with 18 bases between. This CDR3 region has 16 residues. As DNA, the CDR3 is TGTGCCAGCAGTTTTATAGGAACAGGGATCCTCTACGAGCAGTACGTC. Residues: CASSFIGTGILYEQYV.

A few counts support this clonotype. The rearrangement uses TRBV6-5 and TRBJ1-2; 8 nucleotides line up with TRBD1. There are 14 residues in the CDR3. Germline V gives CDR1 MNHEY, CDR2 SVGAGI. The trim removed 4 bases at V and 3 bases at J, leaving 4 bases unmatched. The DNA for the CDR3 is TGTGCCAGCAGTTTAACAGGGGGGGACTATGGCTACACCTTC. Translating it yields CASSLTGGDYGYTF.

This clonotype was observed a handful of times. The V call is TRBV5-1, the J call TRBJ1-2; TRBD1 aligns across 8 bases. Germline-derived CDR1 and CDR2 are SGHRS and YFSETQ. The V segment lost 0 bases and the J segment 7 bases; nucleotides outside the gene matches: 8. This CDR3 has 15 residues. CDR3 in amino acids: CASSLGWQGAFGYTF. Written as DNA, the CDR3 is TGCGCCAGCAGCTTGGGTTGGCAGGGGGCGTTTGGCTACACCTTC.

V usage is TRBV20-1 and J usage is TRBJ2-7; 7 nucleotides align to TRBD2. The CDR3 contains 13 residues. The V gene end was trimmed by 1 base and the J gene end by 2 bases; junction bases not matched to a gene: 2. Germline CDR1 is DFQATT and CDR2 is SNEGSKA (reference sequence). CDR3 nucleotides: TGCAGTGCTAGAGCCGGGACTACCTACGAGCAGTACTTC. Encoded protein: CSARAGTTYEQYF.

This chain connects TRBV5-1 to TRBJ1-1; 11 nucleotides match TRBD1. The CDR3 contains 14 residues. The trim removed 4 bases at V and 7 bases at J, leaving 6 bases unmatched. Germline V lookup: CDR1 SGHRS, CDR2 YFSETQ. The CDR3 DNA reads TGCGCCAGCAGCCCGGGACAGGGGGTGGGTGAAGCTTTCTTT. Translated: CASSPGQGVGEAFF. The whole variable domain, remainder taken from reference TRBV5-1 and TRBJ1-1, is KAGVTQTPRYLIKTRGQQVTLSCSPISGHRSVSWYQQTPGQGLQFLFEYFSETQRNKGNFPGRFSGRQFSNSRSEMNVSTLELGDSALYLCASSPGQGVGEAFFGQGTRLTVV.

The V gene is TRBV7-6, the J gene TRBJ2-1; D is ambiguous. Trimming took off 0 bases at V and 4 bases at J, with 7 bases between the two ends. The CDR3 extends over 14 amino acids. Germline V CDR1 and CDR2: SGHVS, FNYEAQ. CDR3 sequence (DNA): TGTGCCAGCAGCTTAGCGGGGATATACAATGAGCAGTTCTTC. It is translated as CASSLAGIYNEQFF.

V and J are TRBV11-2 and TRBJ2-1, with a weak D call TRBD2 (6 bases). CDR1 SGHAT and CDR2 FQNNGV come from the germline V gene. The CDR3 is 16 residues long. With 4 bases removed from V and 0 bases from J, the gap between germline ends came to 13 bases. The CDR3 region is CASSSFSGSSYNEQFF. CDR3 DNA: TGTGCCAGCAGCTCTTTTAGCGGAAGCTCCTACAATGAGCAGTTCTTC.

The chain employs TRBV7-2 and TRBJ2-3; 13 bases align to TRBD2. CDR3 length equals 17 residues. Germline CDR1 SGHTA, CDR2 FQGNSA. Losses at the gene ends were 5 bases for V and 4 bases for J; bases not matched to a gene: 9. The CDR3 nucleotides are TGTGCCAGCAGCCGGACTAGCGGGAGTTTGCTTGCAGATACGCAGTATTTT. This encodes CASSRTSGSLLADTQYF.

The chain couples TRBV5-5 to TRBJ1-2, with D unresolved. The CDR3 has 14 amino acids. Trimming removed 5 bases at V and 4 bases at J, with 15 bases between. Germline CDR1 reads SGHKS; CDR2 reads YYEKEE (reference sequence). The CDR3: CASSPGAASYGYTF. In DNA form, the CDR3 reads TGTGCCAGCAGTCCTGGTGCGGCGAGCTATGGCTACACCTTC.

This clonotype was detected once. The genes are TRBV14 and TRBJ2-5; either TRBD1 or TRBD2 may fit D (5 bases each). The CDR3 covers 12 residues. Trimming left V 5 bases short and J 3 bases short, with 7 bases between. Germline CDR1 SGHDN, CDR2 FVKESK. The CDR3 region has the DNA TGTGCCAGCAGCGGGACCAAAGAGACCCAGTACTTC. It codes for CASSGTKETQYF.